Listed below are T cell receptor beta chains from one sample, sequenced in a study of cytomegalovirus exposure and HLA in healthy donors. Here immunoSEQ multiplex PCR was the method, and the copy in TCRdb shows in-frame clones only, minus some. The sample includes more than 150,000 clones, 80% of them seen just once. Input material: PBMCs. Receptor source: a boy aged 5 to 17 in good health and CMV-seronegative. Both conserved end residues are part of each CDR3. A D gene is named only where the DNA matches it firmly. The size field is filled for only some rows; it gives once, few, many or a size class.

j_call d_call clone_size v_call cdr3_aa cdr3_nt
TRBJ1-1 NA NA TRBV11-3 CASSPAGEAPEAFF TGTGCCAGCAGTCCTGCCGGGGAGGCCCCTGAAGCTTTCTTT
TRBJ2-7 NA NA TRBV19 CASSVRASSSYEQYF TGTGCCAGTAGTGTCAGGGCCTCGAGCTCCTACGAGCAGTACTTC
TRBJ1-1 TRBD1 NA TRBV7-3 CASSPNPGTGGTEAFF TGTGCCAGCAGCCCTAACCCAGGGACAGGGGGCACTGAAGCTTTCTTT
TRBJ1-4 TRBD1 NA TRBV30 CAWSTGTANEKLFF TGTGCCTGGAGTACCGGGACAGCGAATGAAAAACTGTTTTTT
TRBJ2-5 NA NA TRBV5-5 CASSLGIGRVPETQYF TGTGCCAGCAGCTTGGGGATTGGCAGGGTCCCAGAGACCCAGTACTTC
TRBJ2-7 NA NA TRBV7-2 CASSLSGYEQYF TGTGCCAGCAGCTTATCGGGCTACGAGCAGTACTTC
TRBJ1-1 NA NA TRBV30 CAWNSGTEAFF TGTGCCTGGAATAGCGGGACTGAAGCTTTCTTT
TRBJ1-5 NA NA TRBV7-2 CASSLRGLSNQPQHF TGTGCCAGCAGCTTACGAGGCCTGAGCAATCAGCCCCAGCATTTT
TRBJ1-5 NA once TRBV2 CASTEEGNQPQHF TGTGCCAGCACCGAAGAGGGCAATCAGCCCCAGCATTTT
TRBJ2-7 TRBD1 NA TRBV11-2 CASSSETGLGYEQYF TGTGCCAGCAGCTCCGAGACAGGGTTGGGCTACGAGCAGTACTTC
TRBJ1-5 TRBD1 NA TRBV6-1 CASNRGLGHQPQHF TGTGCCAGCAACAGGGGGCTCGGGCATCAGCCCCAGCATTTT
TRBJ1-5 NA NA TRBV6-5 CASSIREGGQPQHF TGTGCCAGCAGCATTAGGGAGGGTGGCCAGCCCCAGCATTTT
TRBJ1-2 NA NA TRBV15 CATSGFVQGFNYGYTF TGTGCCACCAGCGGGTTTGTACAGGGCTTTAATTATGGCTACACCTTC
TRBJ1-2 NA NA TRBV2 CASSEAKATDRNYGYTF TGTGCCAGCAGTGAAGCTAAAGCCACAGACAGGAACTATGGCTACACCTTC
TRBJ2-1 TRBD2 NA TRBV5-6 CASSLEVAGGAYNEQFF TGTGCCAGCAGCTTGGAGGTGGCGGGGGGTGCCTACAATGAGCAGTTCTTC
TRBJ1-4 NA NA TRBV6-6 CASSYGASDEKLFF TGTGCCAGCAGTTACGGGGCGTCAGATGAAAAACTGTTTTTT
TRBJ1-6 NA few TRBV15 CATSRSGGGSAPLHF TGTGCCACCAGCAGATCCGGGGGAGGGTCGGCACCCCTCCACTTT
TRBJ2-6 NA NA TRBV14 CASSQVYSVAGANVLTF TGTGCCAGCAGCCAAGTTTATAGTGTGGCTGGGGCCAACGTCCTGACTTTC
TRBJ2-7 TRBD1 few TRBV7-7 CASSPTGGDYEQYF TGTGCTAGCAGCCCGACAGGGGGGGACTACGAGCAGTACTTC
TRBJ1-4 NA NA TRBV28 CASSLPFLTSGEKLFF TGTGCCAGCAGTTTACCATTCCTTACTTCGGGAGAAAAACTGTTTTTT
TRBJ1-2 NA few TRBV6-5 CASSSLGSGNYGYTF TGTGCCAGCAGTTCCCTCGGTTCAGGGAACTATGGCTACACCTTC
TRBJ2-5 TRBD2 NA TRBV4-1 CASSRTGGRPQETQYF TGCGCCAGCAGCCGAACGGGAGGCAGACCCCAAGAGACCCAGTACTTC
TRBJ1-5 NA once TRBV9 CASSPFARAGQPQHF TGTGCCAGCAGCCCTTTCGCCAGGGCAGGTCAGCCCCAGCATTTT
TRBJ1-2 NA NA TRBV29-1 CSVEAANTGYGYTF TGCAGCGTTGAAGCGGCTAACACGGGCTATGGCTACACCTTC
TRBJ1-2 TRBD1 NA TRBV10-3 CAISAGTGYGYTF TGTGCCATCAGTGCCGGGACAGGCTATGGCTACACCTTC
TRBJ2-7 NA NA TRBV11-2 CASSLSQVSYEQYF TGTGCCAGCAGCTTAAGCCAAGTCTCCTACGAGCAGTACTTC
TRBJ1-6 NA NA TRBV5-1 CASSLSLDNSPLHF TGCGCCAGCAGCTTGTCCCTAGATAATTCACCCCTCCACTTT
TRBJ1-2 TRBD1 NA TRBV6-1 CASTEGQAYGYTF TGTGCCAGCACCGAGGGACAGGCCTATGGCTACACCTTC
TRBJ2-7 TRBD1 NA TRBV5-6 CASSSRNRGRGEQYF TGTGCCAGCAGCTCGCGAAACAGGGGGCGCGGCGAGCAGTACTTC
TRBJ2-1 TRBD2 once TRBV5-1 CASSSGGTSGTFEQFF TGCGCCAGCAGCTCAGGCGGGACTAGCGGGACCTTTGAGCAGTTCTTC
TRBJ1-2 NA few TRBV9 CASSALLQGHYGYTF TGTGCCAGCAGCGCCCTACTACAGGGTCACTATGGCTACACCTTC
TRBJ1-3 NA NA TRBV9 CASSTFNSGNTIYF TGTGCCAGCAGCACTTTCAACTCTGGAAACACCATATATTTT
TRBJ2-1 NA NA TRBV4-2 CASSQEFGSDEQFF TGTGCCAGCAGCCAAGAGTTCGGGTCCGATGAGCAGTTCTTC
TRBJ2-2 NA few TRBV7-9 CASSLDRVTGELFF TGTGCCAGCAGCTTAGATCGGGTCACCGGGGAGCTGTTTTTT
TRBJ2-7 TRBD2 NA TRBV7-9 CASSLFTGGGYEQYF TGTGCCAGCAGCTTATTTACCGGCGGGGGCTACGAGCAGTACTTC
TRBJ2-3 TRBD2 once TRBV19 CASSRRPRAGGSTDTQYF TGTGCCAGTAGTAGGCGGCCTCGGGCGGGAGGGAGCACAGATACGCAGTATTTT
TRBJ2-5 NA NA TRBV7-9 CASSSSWTEGPETQYF TGTGCCAGCAGCTCCTCTTGGACAGAGGGTCCTGAGACCCAGTACTTC
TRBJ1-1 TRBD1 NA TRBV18 CASSPTGANTEAFF TGTGCCAGCTCACCGACAGGGGCGAACACTGAAGCTTTCTTT
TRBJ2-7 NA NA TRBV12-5 CASGQSVGGGQYF TGTGCTAGTGGTCAATCAGTCGGAGGTGGGCAGTACTTC
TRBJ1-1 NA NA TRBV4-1 CASSQVRDMNTEAFF TGCGCCAGCAGCCAAGTACGGGACATGAACACTGAAGCTTTCTTT
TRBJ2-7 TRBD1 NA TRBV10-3 CAISESSGQGAYEQYF TGTGCCATCAGTGAGTCTTCTGGACAGGGGGCTTACGAGCAGTACTTC
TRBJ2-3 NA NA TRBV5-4 CASSLDRFSTDTQYF TGTGCCAGCAGCTTGGACCGGTTTAGCACAGATACGCAGTATTTT
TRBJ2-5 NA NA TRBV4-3 CASSQYRGTGEETQYF TGCGCCAGCAGCCAATACCGGGGGACTGGCGAAGAGACCCAGTACTTC
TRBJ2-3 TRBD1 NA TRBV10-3 CAISEDRATDTQYF TGTGCCATCAGTGAAGACAGGGCAACAGATACGCAGTATTTT
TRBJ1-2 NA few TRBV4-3 CASSQDQSRRGYGYTF TGCGCCAGCAGCCAAGATCAGTCGAGAAGGGGCTATGGCTACACCTTC
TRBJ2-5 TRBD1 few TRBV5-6 CASSPQGRGQETQYF TGTGCCAGCAGCCCTCAGGGCAGGGGGCAAGAGACCCAGTACTTC
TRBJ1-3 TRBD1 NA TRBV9 CASSTTQGWSGNTIYF TGTGCCAGCAGCACCACACAGGGGTGGTCTGGAAACACCATATATTTT
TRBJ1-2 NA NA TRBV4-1 CASSQAPRNYGYTF TGCGCCAGCAGCCAAGCCCCCAGAAACTATGGCTACACCTTC
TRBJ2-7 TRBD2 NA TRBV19 CASSLASGRYEQYF TGTGCCAGTAGTCTGGCTAGCGGTCGCTACGAGCAGTACTTC